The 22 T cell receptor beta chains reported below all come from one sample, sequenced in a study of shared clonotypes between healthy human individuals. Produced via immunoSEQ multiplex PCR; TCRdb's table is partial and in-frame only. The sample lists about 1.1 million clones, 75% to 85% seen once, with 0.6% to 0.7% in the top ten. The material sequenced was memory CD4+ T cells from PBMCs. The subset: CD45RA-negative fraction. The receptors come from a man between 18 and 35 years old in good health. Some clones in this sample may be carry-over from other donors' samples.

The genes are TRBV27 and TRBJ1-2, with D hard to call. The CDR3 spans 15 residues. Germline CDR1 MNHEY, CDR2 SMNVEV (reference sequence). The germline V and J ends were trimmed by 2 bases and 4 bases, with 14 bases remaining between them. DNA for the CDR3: TGTGCCAGCAGTTTAAGTTCCGTGGGAACCTATGGCTACACCTTC. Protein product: CASSLSSVGTYGYTF.

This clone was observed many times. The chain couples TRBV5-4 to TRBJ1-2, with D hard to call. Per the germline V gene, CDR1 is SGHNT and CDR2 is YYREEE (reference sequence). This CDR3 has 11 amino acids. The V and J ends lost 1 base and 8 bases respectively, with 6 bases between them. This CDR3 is CASSLISGYTF. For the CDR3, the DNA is TGTGCCAGCAGCTTGATAAGCGGCTACACCTTC.

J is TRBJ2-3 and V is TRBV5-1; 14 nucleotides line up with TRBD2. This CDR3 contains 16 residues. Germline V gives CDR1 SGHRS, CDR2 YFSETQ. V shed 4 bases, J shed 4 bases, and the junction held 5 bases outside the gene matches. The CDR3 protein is CASSPGTSGRSDTQYF. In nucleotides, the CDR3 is TGCGCCAGCAGCCCGGGGACTAGCGGGAGATCAGATACGCAGTATTTT.

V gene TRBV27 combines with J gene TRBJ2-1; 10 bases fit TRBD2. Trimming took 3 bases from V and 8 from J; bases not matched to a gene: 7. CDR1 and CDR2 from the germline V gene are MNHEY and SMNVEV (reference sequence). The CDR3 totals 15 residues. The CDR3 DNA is TGTGCCAGCAGTTTTCGACTAGCGGGTTGGTATGAGCAGTTCTTC. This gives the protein CASSFRLAGWYEQFF.

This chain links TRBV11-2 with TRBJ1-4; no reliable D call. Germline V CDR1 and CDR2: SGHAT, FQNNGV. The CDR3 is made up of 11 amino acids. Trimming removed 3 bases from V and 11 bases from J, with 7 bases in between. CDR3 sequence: CASSLEGKLFF. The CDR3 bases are TGTGCCAGCAGCTTGGAAGGGAAACTGTTTTTT.

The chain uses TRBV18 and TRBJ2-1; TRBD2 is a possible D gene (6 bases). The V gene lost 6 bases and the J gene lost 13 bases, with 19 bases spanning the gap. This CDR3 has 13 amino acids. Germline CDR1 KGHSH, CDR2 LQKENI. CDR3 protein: CASSLSGTGDQFF. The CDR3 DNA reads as TGTGCCAGCTCCCTCTCGGGGACTGGCGATCAGTTCTTC.

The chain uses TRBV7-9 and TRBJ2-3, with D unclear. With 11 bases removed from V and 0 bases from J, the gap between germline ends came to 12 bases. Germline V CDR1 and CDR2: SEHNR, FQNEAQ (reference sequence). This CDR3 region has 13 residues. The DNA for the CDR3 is TGTGCCTGCCGGGCAGAGAGCACAGATACGCAGTATTTT. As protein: CACRAESTDTQYF.

CDR3 in amino acids: CASRPLGEGDTGELFF. The CDR3 DNA sequence: TGTGCCAGCCGACCCTTAGGAGAGGGAGACACCGGGGAGCTGTTTTTT. The gene calls are TRBV28 and TRBJ2-2, with TRBD2 as a possible D gene (5 bases). The germline gives CDR1 MDHEN, CDR2 SYDVKM. This CDR3 contains 16 residues. The V end was cut by 8 bases, the J end by 3 bases, with 19 bases between. The full variable domain, its missing parts supplied by reference TRBV28 and TRBJ2-2, is DVKVTQSSRYLVKRTGEKVFLECVQDMDHENMFWYRQDPGLGLRLIYFSYDVKMKEKGDIPEGYSVSREKKERFSLILESASTNQTSMYLCASRPLGEGDTGELFFGEGSRLTVL.

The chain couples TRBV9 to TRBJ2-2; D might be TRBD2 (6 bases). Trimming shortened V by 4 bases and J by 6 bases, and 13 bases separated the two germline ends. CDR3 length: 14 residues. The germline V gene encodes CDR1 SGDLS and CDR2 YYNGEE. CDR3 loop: CASSRRTGAGELFF. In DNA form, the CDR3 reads TGTGCCAGCAGCCGACGGACGGGGGCCGGGGAGCTGTTTTTT.

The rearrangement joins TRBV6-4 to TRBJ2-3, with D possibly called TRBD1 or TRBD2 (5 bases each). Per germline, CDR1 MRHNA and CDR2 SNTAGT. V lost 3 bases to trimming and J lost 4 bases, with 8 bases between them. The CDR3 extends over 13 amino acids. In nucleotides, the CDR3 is TGTGCCAGCAGTGAATTGGGGGCAGATACGCAGTATTTT. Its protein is CASSELGADTQYF.

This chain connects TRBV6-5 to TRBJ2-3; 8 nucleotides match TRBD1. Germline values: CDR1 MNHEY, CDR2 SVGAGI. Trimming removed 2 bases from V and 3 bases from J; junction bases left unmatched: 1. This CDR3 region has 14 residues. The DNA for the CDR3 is TGTGCCAGCAGTTACGGACAGGGAACAGATACGCAGTATTTT. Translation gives CASSYGQGTDTQYF.

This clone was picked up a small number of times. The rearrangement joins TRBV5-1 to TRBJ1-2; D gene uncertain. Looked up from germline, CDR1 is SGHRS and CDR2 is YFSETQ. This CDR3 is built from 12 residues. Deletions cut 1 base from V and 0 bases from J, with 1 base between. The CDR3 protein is CASSLTNYGYTF. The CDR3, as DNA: TGCGCCAGCAGCTTGACTAACTATGGCTACACCTTC.

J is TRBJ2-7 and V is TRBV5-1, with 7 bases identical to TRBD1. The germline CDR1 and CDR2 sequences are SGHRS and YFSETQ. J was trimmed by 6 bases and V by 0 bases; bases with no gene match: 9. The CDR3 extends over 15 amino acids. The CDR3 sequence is CASSLAAGGRFEQYF. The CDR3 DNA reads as TGCGCCAGCAGCTTGGCTGCAGGGGGTCGATTCGAGCAGTACTTC.

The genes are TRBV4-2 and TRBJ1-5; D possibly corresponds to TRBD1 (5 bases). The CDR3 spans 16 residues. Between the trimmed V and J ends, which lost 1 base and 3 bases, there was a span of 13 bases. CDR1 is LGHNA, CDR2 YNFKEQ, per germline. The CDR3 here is CASSQVEQAPNQPQHF. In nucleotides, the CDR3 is TGTGCCAGCAGCCAAGTGGAACAGGCCCCCAATCAGCCCCAGCATTTT.

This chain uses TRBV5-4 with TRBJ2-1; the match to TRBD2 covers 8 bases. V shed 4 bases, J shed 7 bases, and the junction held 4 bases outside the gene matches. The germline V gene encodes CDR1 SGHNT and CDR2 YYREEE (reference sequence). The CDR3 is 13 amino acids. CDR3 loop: CASSKTSANEQFF. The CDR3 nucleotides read TGTGCCAGCAGCAAGACTAGCGCAAATGAGCAGTTCTTC.

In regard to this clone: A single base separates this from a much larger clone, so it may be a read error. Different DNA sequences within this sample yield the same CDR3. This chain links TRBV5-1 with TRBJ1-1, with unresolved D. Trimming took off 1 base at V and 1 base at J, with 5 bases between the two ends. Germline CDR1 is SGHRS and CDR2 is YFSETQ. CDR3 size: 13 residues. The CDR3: CASSLLRNTEAFF. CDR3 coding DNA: TGCGCCAGCAGCTTGCTACGGAACACTGAAGCTTTCTTT.

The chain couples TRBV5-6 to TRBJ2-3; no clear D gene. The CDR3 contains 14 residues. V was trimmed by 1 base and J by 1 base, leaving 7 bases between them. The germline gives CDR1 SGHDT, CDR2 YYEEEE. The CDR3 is CASSLTTRTDTQYF. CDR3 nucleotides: TGTGCCAGCAGCTTGACTACCCGCACAGATACGCAGTATTTT.

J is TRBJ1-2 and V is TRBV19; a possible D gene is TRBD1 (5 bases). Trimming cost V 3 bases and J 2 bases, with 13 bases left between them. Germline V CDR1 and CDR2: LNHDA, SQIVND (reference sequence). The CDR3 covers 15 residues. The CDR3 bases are TGTGCCAGTAGTATGGCAGGGATTATGAACTATGGCTACACCTTC. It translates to CASSMAGIMNYGYTF. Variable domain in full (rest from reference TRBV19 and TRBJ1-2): DGGITQSPKYLFRKEGQNVTLSCEQNLNHDAMYWYRQDPGQGLRLIYYSQIVNDFQKGDIAEGYSVSREKKESFPLTVTSAQKNPTAFYLCASSMAGIMNYGYTFGSGTRLTVV.

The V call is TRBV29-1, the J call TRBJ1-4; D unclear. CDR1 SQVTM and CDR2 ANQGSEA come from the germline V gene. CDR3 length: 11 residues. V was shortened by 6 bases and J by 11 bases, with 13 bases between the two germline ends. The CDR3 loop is CSVLGLGKLFF. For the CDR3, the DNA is TGCAGCGTCCTAGGTTTGGGGAAACTGTTTTTT.

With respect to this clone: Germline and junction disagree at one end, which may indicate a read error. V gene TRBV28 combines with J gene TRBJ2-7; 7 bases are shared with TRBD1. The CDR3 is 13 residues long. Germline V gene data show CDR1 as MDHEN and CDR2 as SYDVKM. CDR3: CANSRQGTYEQYF. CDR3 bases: TGTGCCAACAGTAGACAGGGTACCTACGAGCAGTACTTC.

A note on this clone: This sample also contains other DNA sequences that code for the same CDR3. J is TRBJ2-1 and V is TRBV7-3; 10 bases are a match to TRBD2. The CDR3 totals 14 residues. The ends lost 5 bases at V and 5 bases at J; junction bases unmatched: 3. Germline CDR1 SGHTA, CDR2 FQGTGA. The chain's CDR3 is CASSLGLADNEQFF. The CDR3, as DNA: TGTGCCAGCAGCCTCGGACTAGCGGACAATGAGCAGTTCTTC.

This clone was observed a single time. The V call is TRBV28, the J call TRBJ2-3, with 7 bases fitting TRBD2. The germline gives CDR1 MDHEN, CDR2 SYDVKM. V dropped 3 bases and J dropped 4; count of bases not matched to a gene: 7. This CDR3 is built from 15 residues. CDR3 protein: CASSFSDGGADTQYF. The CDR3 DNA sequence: TGTGCCAGCAGTTTTTCAGATGGGGGGGCAGATACGCAGTATTTT.